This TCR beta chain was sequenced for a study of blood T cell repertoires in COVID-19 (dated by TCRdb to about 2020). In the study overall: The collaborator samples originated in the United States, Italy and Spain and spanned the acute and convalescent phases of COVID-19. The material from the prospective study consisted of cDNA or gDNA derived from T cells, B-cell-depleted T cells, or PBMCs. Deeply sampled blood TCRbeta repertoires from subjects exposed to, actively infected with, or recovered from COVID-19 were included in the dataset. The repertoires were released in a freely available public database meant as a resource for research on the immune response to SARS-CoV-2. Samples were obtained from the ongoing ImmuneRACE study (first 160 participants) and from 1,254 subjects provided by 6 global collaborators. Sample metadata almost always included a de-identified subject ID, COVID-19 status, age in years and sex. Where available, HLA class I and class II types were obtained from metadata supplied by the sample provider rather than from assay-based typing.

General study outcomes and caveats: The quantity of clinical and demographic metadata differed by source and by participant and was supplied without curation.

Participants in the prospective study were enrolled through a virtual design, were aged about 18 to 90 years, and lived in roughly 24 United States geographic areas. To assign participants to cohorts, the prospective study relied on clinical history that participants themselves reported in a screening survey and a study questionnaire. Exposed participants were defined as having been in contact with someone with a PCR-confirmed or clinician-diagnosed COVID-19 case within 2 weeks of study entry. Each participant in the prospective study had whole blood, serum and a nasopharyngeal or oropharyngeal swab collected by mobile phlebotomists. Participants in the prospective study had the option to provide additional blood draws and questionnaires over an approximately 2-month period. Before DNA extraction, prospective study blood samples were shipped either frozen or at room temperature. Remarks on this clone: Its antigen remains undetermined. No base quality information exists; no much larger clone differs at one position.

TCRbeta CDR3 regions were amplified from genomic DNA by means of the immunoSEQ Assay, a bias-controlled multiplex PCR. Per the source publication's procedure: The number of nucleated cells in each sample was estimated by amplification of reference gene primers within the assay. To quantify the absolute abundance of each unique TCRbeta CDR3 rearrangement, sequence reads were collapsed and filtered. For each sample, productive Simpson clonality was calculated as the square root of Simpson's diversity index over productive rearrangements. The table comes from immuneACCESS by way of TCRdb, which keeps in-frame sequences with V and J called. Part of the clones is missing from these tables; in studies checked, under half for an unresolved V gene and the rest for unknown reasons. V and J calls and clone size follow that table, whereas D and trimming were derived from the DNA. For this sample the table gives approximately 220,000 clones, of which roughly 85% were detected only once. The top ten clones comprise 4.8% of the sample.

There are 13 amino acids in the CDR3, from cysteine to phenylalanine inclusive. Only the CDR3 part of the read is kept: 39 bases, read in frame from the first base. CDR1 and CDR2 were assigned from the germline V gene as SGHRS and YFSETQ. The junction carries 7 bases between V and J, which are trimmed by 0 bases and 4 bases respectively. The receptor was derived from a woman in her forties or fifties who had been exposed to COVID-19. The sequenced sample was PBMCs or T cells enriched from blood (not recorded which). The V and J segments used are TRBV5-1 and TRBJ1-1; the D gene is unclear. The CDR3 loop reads CASSLAPSTEAFF. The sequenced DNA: TGCGCCAGCAGCTTGGCCCCGAGCACTGAAGCTTTCTTT.